The 17 T cell receptor beta chains given below trace back to one sample, sequenced in a study of response to subunit inactivated influenza vaccine. TCRdb reanalysed the RT-PCR reads using MiXCR and keeps one entry per CDR3 protein. This table holds 500,000 or so distinct CDR3 sequences, approximately 11% found once. Sequences were derived from PBMCs from blood, sampled 35 to 45 days after vaccination. The receptors originated from a man aged 50 to 59 who received an inactivated influenza vaccine.

This clonotype has just a few counts. This CDR3 reads CSARQGNSGYTF. CDR3 nucleotides: TGCAGTGCGAGACAGGGGAACTCGGGCTACACCTTC. V gene TRBV20-1 combines with J gene TRBJ1-2, with 8 bases identical to TRBD1. Germline V lookup: CDR1 DFQATT, CDR2 SNEGSKA (reference sequence). This CDR3 region has 12 residues. V lost 6 bases to trimming and J lost 8 bases; unmatched junction nucleotides: 8.

This clonotype was seen only a few times. The V call is TRBV6-1, the J call TRBJ1-3; TRBD1 aligns across 12 bases. Trimming at V came to 4 bases and at J to 5 bases, leaving 3 bases not matched to a gene. Germline loops: CDR1 MNHNS, CDR2 SASEGT. The CDR3 consists of 15 residues. In nucleotides, the CDR3 is TGTGCCAGCAGTGCGGGACAGGGGGCAAGAAACACCATATATTTT. This translates into CASSAGQGARNTIYF.

In its sample, this clonotype was seen a few times. This chain links TRBV21-1 with TRBJ2-7; the DNA was not compared with TRBD1, the D call given in the table. TRBV21-1 is marked as a pseudogene. The CDR3 is 17 amino acids. Here the CDR3 DNA reads TGTGCCAGCAGCAAAGTGGAAGTGGAGGACAGCCTAGACGAGCAGTACTTC. Translating it yields CASSKVEVEDSLDEQYF.

The chain carries TRBV4-3 and TRBJ2-7; TRBD1 aligns across 9 bases. V was clipped by 3 bases and J by 1 base; unmatched bases: 7. The CDR3 spans 16 residues. Germline V gives CDR1 LGHNA, CDR2 YSLEER. CDR3 nucleotides: TGCGCCAGCAGCCAGTACCCGGGACAGGGTTCCTACGAGCAGTACTTC. Its translation is CASSQYPGQGSYEQYF.

This clonotype was seen a few times. The V and J genes are TRBV12-3 or TRBV12-4 and TRBJ2-3; 7 bases line up with TRBD1. V lost 4 bases and J lost 2; bases outside the gene matches: 9. The CDR3 covers 16 residues. In DNA form, the CDR3 reads TGTGCCAGCAGTTACGCCCGGGACAGACCCACAGATACGCAGTATTTT. Translated, it gives CASSYARDRPTDTQYF.

V is TRBV6-5 and J is TRBJ2-5; perhaps TRBD1 as D (5 bases). CDR3 length: 13 amino acids. The V end lost 2 bases, the J end lost 6 bases, and 10 bases lay between the germline ends. Looked up from germline, CDR1 is MNHEY and CDR2 is SVGAGI. The CDR3 nucleotides read TGTGCCAGCAGTTACGTGGGGCTGAAGACCCAGTACTTC. It encodes CASSYVGLKTQYF.

In its sample, this clonotype was seen a few times. The chain couples TRBV29-1 to TRBJ2-5; D is unresolved. Per germline, CDR1 SQVTM and CDR2 ANQGSEA. The CDR3 length is 12 residues. V dropped 4 bases and J dropped 5 bases, with 11 bases sitting between them. CDR3: CSVGRAQETQYF. CDR3 DNA sequence: TGCAGCGTTGGAAGGGCCCAGGAGACCCAGTACTTC.

This clonotype was recorded many times. J is TRBJ2-3 and V is TRBV20-1; 7 bases match TRBD2. Losses at the gene ends were 6 bases for V and 0 bases for J; bases not matched to a gene: 6. The CDR3 sequence is 14 residues long. Germline loops: CDR1 DFQATT, CDR2 SNEGSKA (reference sequence). CDR3 DNA sequence: TGCAGTGCAACGACGGGGGGTAGCACAGATACGCAGTATTTT. Protein product: CSATTGGSTDTQYF.

The gene calls are TRBV6-5 and TRBJ2-7; TRBD2 aligns across 8 bases. The junction had 11 bases not matched to a gene; V was cut back by 4 bases and J by 3 bases. Germline values: CDR1 MNHEY, CDR2 SVGAGI. The CDR3 consists of 16 residues. CDR3 DNA sequence: TGTGCCAGCAGTTCCCACCCGGGACTAGGGAACTACGAGCAGTACTTC. It translates to CASSSHPGLGNYEQYF.

This clonotype was recorded at least ten times. In nucleotides, the CDR3 is TGTGCCACCGGGGGGACTAGCGGTTCCACCGGGGAGCTGTTTTTT. Translation: CATGGTSGSTGELFF. The chain links TRBV12-3 or TRBV12-4 to TRBJ2-2, with 11 bases matching TRBD2. The ends lost 10 bases at V and 4 bases at J; junction bases unmatched: 8. The CDR3 sequence is 15 residues long.

This clonotype has just a few counts. This chain joins TRBV11-2 and TRBJ2-1; D gene uncertain. The CDR3 is 12 amino acids. Per the germline V gene, CDR1 is SGHAT and CDR2 is FQNNGV. Trimming left V 5 bases short and J 7 bases short, with 9 bases between. Here the CDR3 DNA reads TGTGCCAGCAGCACTACTACAAATGAGCAGTTCTTC. Translation: CASSTTTNEQFF.

This clonotype was seen at least ten times. This chain connects TRBV9 to TRBJ2-7; 10 bases are a match to TRBD2. V gave up 3 bases and J gave up 3 bases; unmatched junction bases: 3. From germline, CDR1 is SGDLS and CDR2 YYNGEE. The CDR3 is made up of 14 amino acids. Here the CDR3 DNA reads TGTGCCAGCAGCGAAGGACTAGCGGTCTACGAGCAGTACTTC. The encoded protein is CASSEGLAVYEQYF.

This chain connects TRBV4-1 to TRBJ2-3; D remains unclear. V was pared by 1 base and J by 0 bases, with 8 bases between. This CDR3 is 15 amino acids long. The germline gives CDR1 MGHRA, CDR2 YSYEKL. Written as DNA, the CDR3 is TGCGCCAGCAGCCAAGTCGTCCCAAGCACAGATACGCAGTATTTT. Its protein product is CASSQVVPSTDTQYF.

The rearrangement joins TRBV29-1 to TRBJ1-4, with 11 bases fitting TRBD1. This CDR3 has 14 residues. V lost 7 bases, J lost 7 bases, and 8 bases stayed unmatched. Germline CDR1 is SQVTM and CDR2 is ANQGSEA. CDR3 sequence: CSAMSGTGGEKLFF. The CDR3 nucleotides are TGCAGCGCCATGTCCGGGACAGGGGGTGAAAAACTGTTTTTT.

This clonotype occurred many times. This rearrangement joins TRBV10-3 to TRBJ1-2; D possibly corresponds to TRBD1 (5 bases). The V gene lost 1 base and the J gene lost 6 bases, with 15 bases spanning the gap. Germline V gene data show CDR1 as ENHRY and CDR2 as SYGVKD. This CDR3 is 15 amino acids long. CDR3 in amino acids: CAISELGEGYDGYTF. CDR3 sequence (DNA): TGTGCCATCAGTGAGTTGGGTGAGGGGTACGATGGCTACACCTTC.

The chain links TRBV6-1 to TRBJ2-3; 8 positions agree with TRBD1. The CDR3 extends over 16 amino acids. The V gene end was trimmed by 2 bases and the J gene end by 4 bases; junction bases not matched to a gene: 8. Germline lookup yields CDR1 MNHNS and CDR2 SASEGT. CDR3 protein: CASSEPTGGMADTQYF. In DNA, the CDR3 is TGTGCCAGCAGTGAACCTACAGGGGGGATGGCAGATACGCAGTATTTT.

This sequence joins TRBV7-9 and TRBJ2-6; possibly TRBD2 for D (5 bases). Trimming cost V 5 bases and J 5 bases, with 19 bases left between them. The length of the CDR3 is 17 residues. Per the germline V gene, CDR1 is SEHNR and CDR2 is FQNEAQ (reference sequence). The CDR3 here is CASSGQAVAIRANVLTF. In DNA, the CDR3 is TGTGCCAGCAGCGGTCAAGCGGTGGCTATCCGGGCCAACGTCCTGACTTTC. The full variable domain, in which reference TRBV7-9 and TRBJ2-6 provide the parts outside the CDR3, is DTGVSQNPRHKITKRGQNVTFRCDPISEHNRLYWYRQTLGQGPEFLTYFQNEAQLEKSRLLSDRFSAERPKGSFSTLEIQRTEQGDSAMYLCASSGQAVAIRANVLTFGAGSRLTVL.